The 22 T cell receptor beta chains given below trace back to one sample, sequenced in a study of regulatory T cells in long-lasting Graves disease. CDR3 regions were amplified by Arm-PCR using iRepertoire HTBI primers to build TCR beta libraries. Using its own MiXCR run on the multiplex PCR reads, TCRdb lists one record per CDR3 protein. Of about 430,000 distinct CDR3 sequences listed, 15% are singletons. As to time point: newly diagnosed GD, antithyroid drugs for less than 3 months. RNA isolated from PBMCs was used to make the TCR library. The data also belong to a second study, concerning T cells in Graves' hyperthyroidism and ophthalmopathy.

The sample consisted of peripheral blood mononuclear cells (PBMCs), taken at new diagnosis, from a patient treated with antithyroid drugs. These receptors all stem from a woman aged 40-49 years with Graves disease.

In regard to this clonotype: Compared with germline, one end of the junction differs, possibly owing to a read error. The CDR3 reads CASSSGGGSTDAQYF. The CDR3 region has the DNA TGTGCCAGCAGCTCCGGAGGCGGGAGCACAGATGCGCAGTATTTT. The chain recombines TRBV5-1 with TRBJ2-3; 7 bases fit TRBD2. The CDR3 length is 15 residues. The V gene's germline CDR1 is SGHRS and CDR2 YFSETQ.

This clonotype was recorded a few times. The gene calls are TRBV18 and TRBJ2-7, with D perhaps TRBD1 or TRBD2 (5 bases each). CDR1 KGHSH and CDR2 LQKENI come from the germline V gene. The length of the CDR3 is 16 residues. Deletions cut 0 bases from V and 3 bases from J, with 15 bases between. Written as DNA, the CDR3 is TGTGCCAGCTCACCACCTGTGGCAGGGAGTTTCTACGAGCAGTACTTC. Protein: CASSPPVAGSFYEQYF.

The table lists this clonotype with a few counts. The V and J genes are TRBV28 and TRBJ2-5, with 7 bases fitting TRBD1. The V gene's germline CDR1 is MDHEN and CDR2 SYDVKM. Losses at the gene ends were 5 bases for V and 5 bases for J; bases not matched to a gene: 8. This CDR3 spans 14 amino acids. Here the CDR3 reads CASSPGTVWETQYF. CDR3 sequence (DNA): TGTGCCAGCAGTCCCGGGACAGTTTGGGAGACCCAGTACTTC.

The CDR3 sequence: CASSPSGRPSYEQYF. CDR3 coding DNA: TGTGCCAGCAGCCCTAGCGGGAGGCCTTCCTACGAGCAGTACTTC. The chain has TRBV3-1 and TRBJ2-7, with 11 bases aligning to TRBD2. Per germline, CDR1 LGHDT and CDR2 YNNKEL (reference sequence). CDR3 length: 15 residues. The junction had 3 bases not matched to a gene; V was cut back by 4 bases and J by 1 base.

The CDR3 nucleotides read TGTGCCAGCAGTACTACAACTGGCACAGATACGCAGTATTTT. Amino acids: CASSTTTGTDTQYF. V usage is TRBV3-1 and J usage is TRBJ2-3; the D is unclear. The CDR3 sequence is 14 residues long. V was shortened by 6 bases and J by 1 base, with 11 bases between the two germline ends. Germline lookup yields CDR1 LGHDT and CDR2 YNNKEL (reference sequence).

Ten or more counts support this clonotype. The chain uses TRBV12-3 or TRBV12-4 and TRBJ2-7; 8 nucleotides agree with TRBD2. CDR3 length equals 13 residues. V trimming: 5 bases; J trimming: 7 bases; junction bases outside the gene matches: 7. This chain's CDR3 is CASSRYGGGEQYF. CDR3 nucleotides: TGTGCCAGCAGTCGCTACGGGGGGGGGGAGCAGTACTTC.

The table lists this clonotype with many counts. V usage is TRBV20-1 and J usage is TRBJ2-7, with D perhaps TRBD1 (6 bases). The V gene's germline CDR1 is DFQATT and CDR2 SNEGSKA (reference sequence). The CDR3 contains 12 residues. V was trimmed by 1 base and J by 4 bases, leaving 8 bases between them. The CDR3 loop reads CSARVQGYEQYF. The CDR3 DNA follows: TGCAGTGCTAGAGTCCAGGGGTACGAGCAGTACTTC.

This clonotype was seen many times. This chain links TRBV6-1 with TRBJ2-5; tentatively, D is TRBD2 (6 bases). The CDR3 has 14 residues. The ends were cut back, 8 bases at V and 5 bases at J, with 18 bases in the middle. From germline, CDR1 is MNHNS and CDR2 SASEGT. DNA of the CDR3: TGTGCCAGCCGGGGCGCTGGGGGGTACGAGACCCAGTACTTC. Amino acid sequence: CASRGAGGYETQYF.

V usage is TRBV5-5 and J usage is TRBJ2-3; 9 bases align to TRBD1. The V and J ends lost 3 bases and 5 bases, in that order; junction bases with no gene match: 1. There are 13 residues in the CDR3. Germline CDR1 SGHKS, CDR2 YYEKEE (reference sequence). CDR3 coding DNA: TGTGCCAGCAGCTCGACAGGGGGAGATACGCAGTATTTT. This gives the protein CASSSTGGDTQYF.

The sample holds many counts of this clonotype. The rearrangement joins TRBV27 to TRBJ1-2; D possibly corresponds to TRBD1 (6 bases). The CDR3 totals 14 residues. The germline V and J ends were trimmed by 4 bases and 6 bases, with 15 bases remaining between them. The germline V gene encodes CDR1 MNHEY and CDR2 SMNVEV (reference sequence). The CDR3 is CASSSPPGVDGYTF. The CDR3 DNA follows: TGTGCCAGCAGTTCGCCACCAGGGGTGGATGGCTACACCTTC.

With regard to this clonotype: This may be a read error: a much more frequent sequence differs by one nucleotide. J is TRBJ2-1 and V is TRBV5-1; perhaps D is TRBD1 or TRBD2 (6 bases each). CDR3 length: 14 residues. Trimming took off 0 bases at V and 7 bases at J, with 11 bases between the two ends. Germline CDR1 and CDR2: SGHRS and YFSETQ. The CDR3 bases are TGCGCCAGCAGCTTGGAACAGGGAGGAAATGAGCAGTTCTTC. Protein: CASSLEQGGNEQFF. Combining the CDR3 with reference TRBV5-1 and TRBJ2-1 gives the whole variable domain KAGVTQTPRYLIKTRGQQVTLSCSPISGHRSVSWYQQTPGQGLQFLFEYFSETQRNKGNFPGRFSGRQFSNSRSEMNVSTLELGDSALYLCASSLEQGGNEQFFGPGTRLTVL.

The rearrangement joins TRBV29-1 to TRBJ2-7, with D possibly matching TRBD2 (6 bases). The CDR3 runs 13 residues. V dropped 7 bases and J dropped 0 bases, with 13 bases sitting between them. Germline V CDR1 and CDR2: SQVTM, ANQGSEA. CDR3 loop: CSARESSSYEQYF. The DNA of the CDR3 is TGCAGCGCCCGGGAGTCCTCCTCCTACGAGCAGTACTTC.

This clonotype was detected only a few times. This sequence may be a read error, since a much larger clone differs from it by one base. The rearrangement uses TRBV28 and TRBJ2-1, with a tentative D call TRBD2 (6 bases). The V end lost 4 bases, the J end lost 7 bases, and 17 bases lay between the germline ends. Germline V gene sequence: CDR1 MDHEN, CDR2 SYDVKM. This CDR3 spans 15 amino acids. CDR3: CASSYPGAEGNEQFF. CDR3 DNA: TGTGCCAGCAGTTACCCGGGCGCGGAGGGGAATGAGCAGTTCTTC.

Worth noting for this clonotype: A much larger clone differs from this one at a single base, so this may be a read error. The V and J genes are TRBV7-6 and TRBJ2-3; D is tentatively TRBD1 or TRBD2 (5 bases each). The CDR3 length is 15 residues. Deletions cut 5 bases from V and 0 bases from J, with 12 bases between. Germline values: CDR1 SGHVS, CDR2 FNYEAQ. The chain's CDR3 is CASSPLGASTDTQYF. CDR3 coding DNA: TGTGCCAGCAGCCCACTAGGGGCTAGCACAGATACGCAGTATTTT.

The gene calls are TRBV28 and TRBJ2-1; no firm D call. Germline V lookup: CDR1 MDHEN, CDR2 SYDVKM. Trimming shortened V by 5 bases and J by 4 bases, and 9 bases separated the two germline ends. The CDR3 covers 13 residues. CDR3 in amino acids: CASSPADYNEQFF. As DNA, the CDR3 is TGTGCCAGCAGTCCCGCCGATTACAATGAGCAGTTCTTC.

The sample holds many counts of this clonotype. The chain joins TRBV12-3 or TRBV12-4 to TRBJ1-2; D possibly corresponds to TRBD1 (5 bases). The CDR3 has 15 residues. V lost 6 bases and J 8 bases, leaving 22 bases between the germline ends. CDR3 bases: TGTGCCAGCAGCTCCAAACGGCTCTCAACAGGAGGCTACACCTTC. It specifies CASSSKRLSTGGYTF.

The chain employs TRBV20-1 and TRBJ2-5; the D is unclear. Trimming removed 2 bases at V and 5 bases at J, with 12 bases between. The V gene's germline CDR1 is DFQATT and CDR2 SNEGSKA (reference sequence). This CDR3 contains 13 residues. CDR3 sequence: CSARPQVPETQYF. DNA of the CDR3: TGCAGTGCTAGACCCCAGGTCCCGGAGACCCAGTACTTC.

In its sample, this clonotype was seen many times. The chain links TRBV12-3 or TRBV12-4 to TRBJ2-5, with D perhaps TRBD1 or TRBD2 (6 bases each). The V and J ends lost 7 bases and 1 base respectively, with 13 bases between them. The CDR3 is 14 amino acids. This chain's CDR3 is CASTLGGSQETQYF. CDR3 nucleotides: TGTGCCAGCACCCTCGGGGGCTCCCAAGAGACCCAGTACTTC.

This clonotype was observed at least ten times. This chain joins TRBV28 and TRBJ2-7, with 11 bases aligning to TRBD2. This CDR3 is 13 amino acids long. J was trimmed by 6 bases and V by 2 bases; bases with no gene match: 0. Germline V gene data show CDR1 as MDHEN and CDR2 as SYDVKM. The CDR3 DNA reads TGTGCCAGCAGTTTAGGGACTAGCGGCGAGCAGTACTTC. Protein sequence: CASSLGTSGEQYF.

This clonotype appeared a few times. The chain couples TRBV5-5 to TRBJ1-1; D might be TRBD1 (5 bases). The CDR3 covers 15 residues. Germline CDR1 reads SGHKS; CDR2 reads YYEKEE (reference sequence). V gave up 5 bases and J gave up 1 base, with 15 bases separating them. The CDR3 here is CASRGPGPSNTEAFF. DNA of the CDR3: TGTGCCAGCAGGGGACCGGGACCGTCGAACACTGAAGCTTTCTTT.

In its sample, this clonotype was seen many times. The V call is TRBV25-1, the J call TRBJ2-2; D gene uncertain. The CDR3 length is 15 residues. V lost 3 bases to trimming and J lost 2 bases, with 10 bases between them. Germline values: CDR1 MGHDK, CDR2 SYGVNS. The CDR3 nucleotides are TGTGCCAGCAGTGAGCGGCAGGTTAACACCGGGGAGCTGTTTTTT. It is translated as CASSERQVNTGELFF.

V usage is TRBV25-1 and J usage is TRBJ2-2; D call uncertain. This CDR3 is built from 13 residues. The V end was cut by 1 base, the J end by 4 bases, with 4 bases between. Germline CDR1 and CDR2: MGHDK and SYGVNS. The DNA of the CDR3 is TGTGCCAGCAGTGAATTTTTCACCGGGGAGCTGTTTTTT. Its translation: CASSEFFTGELFF.